The clone carrying this TCR beta chain was recorded a few times. Its antigen remains unidentified. This specimen comes from a study of T-cell memory formation after mild COVID-19. V gave up 8 bases and J gave up 1 base, with 14 bases separating them. The CDR3 has 14 amino acids. The germline V gene has CDR1 ENHRY and CDR2 SYGVKD. Overall study findings and caveats: In pre-infection memory, a portion of responding clones appeared, which suggested that cross-reactive memory joined. Among clones contracting day 15 to 85, CD4/CD8 was balanced, whereas later expanders leaned CD4+.

The 5'RACE method, run with constant-segment primers, produced TCR alpha and TCR beta cDNA libraries (carrying sample barcodes and UMIs). TCRdb re-derived calls from the 5' RACE reads in MiXCR, one entry per CDR3 protein. The top ten hold approximately 12% of the sample, which has about 540,000 distinct CDR3 sequences, just over 20% seen once. The receptor's source is an adult woman who had mild COVID-19 (a few samples of this study predate the infection). Cell type and time point are not known. V gene TRBV10-3 combines with J gene TRBJ1-1, with D unclear. The sample consisted of PBMCs or a T cell subset sorted from them (not recorded which). The CDR3 bases are TGTGCCATCTGGAATCAGAACCGGAACACTGAAGCTTTCTTT. It encodes CAIWNQNRNTEAFF.